The rows below give T cell receptor beta chains drawn from one sample of a study of CD8 T cells in ankylosing spondylitis. Each CDR3 protein is one row after TCRdb ran MiXCR on the 5' RACE reads. The sample lists a few hundred thousand distinct CDR3 sequences; 8% to 11% were seen once. The sequenced sample consisted of blood, either unsorted or a sorted T cell fraction (not recorded which). These receptors were collected from a male donor with ankylosing spondylitis or in good health (not recorded which). Both conserved end residues are part of each CDR3. Each record gives: J gene, D gene, clone size, V gene, CDR3 protein, CDR3 DNA. The D gene is left open where the match is weak. Size tells how often a clone was seen (once, few, many) or the class of an expanded clone, and some rows leave it out.

TRBJ2-1	TRBD2	many	TRBV7-9	CASSTTSGGGDEQFF	TGTGCCAGCAGCACCACTAGCGGGGGTGGCGATGAGCAGTTCTTC
TRBJ2-1	-	-	TRBV6-5	CASIYTPGLSSNNEQFF	TGTGCCAGCATTTACACCCCGGGACTGAGCTCCAACAATGAGCAGTTCTTC
TRBJ1-4	TRBD1	many	TRBV7-6	CASSTDRDEKLFF	TGTGCCAGCAGCACTGACAGGGACGAAAAACTGTTTTTT
TRBJ2-3	-	many	TRBV28	CASNLRDPRRADTQYF	TGTGCCAGCAACCTACGGGATCCACGACGGGCAGATACGCAGTATTTT
TRBJ2-2	TRBD2	many	TRBV5-6	CASSVGTSGTGELFF	TGTGCCAGCAGCGTTGGGACTAGCGGTACCGGGGAGCTGTTTTTT
TRBJ2-3	TRBD1	-	TRBV5-5	CASSRDREIGTDTQYF	TGTGCCAGCAGCCGGGACAGGGAAATCGGCACAGATACGCAGTATTTT
TRBJ1-1	-	many	TRBV7-9	CASSPGVMNTEAFF	TGTGCCAGCAGCCCAGGGGTCATGAACACTGAAGCTTTCTTT
TRBJ1-4	-	-	TRBV5-1	CASIFGGNEKLFF	TGCGCCAGCATCTTCGGGGGTAATGAAAAACTGTTTTTT
TRBJ2-1	-	many	TRBV4-2	CASSQAWIAASGSSYNEQFF	TGTGCCAGCAGCCAGGCCTGGATCGCAGCAAGTGGGAGCTCCTACAATGAGCAGTTCTTC
TRBJ2-2	-	few	TRBV15	CATRKDPAFTGELFF	TGTGCCACCAGAAAGGACCCAGCATTCACCGGGGAGCTGTTTTTT
TRBJ2-7	-	many	TRBV20-1	CSARNPPDRISYEQYF	TGCAGTGCTAGAAACCCACCCGACAGGATCTCCTACGAGCAGTACTTC
TRBJ2-7	-	many	TRBV20-1	CSATAATTSSYEQYF	TGCAGTGCGACCGCGGCCACCACCTCCTCCTACGAGCAGTACTTC
TRBJ2-1	-	many	TRBV7-9	CASSFTYNEQFF	TGTGCCAGCAGCTTCACGTACAATGAGCAGTTCTTC